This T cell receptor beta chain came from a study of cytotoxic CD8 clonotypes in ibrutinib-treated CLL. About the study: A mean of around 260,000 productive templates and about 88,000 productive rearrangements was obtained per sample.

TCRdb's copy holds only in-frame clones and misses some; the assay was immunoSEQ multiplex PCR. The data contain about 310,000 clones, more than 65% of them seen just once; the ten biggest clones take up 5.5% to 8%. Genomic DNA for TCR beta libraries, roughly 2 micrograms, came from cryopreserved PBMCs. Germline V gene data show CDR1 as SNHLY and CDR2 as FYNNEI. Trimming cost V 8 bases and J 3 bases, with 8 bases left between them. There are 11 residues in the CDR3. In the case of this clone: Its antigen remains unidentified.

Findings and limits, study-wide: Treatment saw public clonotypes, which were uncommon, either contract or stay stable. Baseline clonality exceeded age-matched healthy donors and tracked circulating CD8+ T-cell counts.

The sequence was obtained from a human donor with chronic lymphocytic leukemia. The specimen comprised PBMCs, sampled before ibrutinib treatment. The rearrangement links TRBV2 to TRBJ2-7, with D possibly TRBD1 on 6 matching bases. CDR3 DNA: TGTGCCAGCTCAGGGGTCTACGAGCAGTACTTC. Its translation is CASSGVYEQYF.